These T cell receptor beta chains were read from a single sample in a study of cytomegalovirus exposure and HLA in healthy donors. Sequenced by immunoSEQ multiplex PCR; TCRdb stores in-frame clones only, minus some. In the table there are 150,000 to 160,000 clones, less than 80% of which are singletons. The sequenced sample consisted of PBMCs. The receptors originated from a man aged 25-45 years in good health and CMV-seronegative. The CDR3 runs from the conserved cysteine through the conserved F or W. Each record gives: clone size, D gene, V gene, CDR3 protein. The D gene is left open where the match is weak. A clone size is listed for some rows: how often the clone was seen (once, few, many), or a class if it is expanded.

NA | NA | TRBV25-1 | CASMDDSVQETQYF
NA | NA | TRBV2 | CASSLWRGPDSTDTQYF
NA | NA | TRBV19 | CASSISGMNEQFF
few | TRBD1 | TRBV7-9 | CASSLGLWLDRAEAFF
NA | NA | TRBV4-1 | CASSQEGASEAFF
NA | TRBD1 | TRBV4-2 | CASSQGVGGPYNEQFF
NA | NA | TRBV29-1 | CSVESVSTGELFF
NA | NA | TRBV21-1 | CASTRYGTICEQYF
NA | NA | TRBV5-8 | CASSLPGYEQYF
few | TRBD1 | TRBV5-3 | CARRNRGLNDEQYF
NA | TRBD1 | TRBV27 | CASSAYRGSGSQLQHF
NA | TRBD1 | TRBV7-6 | CASSFGTGDTGELFF
NA | NA | TRBV2 | CASSDGQGLYQETQYF
NA | NA | TRBV6-6 | CASSYLLTDTQYF
NA | NA | TRBV7-8 | CASSPDGPYNEQFF
NA | TRBD1 | TRBV18 | CASSPPPTGAAYEQYF
NA | NA | TRBV19 | CASSIGTSQETQYF
NA | TRBD2 | TRBV19 | CASSIGPRTSGPSSYNEQFF
NA | NA | TRBV7-5 | CARSLVIWTEGPEETQYF
NA | NA | TRBV4-3 | CASSQEIGGREQYF
few | NA | TRBV7-9 | CASSLSPGEQYF
NA | TRBD1 | TRBV19 | CASSSGQGAKGYTF
NA | TRBD1 | TRBV28 | CASSIQGNYGYTF
NA | NA | TRBV6-1 | CASTEPAEETQYF
NA | TRBD2 | TRBV4-2 | CASSQISGAFYNEQFF